The T cell receptor (beta chain) under discussion was sequenced for a study of cytomegalovirus exposure and HLA in healthy donors. Notes on the study in general: It was confirmed in vitro that a few of the CMV-associated chains were specific for CMV antigens. Published work reported that the classifier diagnosed cytomegalovirus status with high specificity and sensitivity.

About this clone: Its antigen is unidentified.

V lost 4 bases to trimming and J lost 5 bases; unmatched junction nucleotides: 8. Looked up from germline, CDR1 is MNHEY and CDR2 is SVGAGI. This CDR3 has 15 residues. The repertoire was sequenced with immunoSEQ multiplex PCR; TCRdb's copy has only in-frame clones and lacks some. Among under 200,000 clones, 70% to 90% were seen once, and the ten largest hold roughly 5.7%. This sequence joins TRBV6-5 and TRBJ1-2; 9 bases fit TRBD1. The sequencing sample was made of PBMCs. The sequence was collected from a young woman in good health and CMV-seronegative. CDR3 in amino acids: CASSSTGTGWYGYTF. CDR3 bases: TGTGCCAGCAGTTCAACCGGGACAGGGTGGTATGGCTACACCTTC.